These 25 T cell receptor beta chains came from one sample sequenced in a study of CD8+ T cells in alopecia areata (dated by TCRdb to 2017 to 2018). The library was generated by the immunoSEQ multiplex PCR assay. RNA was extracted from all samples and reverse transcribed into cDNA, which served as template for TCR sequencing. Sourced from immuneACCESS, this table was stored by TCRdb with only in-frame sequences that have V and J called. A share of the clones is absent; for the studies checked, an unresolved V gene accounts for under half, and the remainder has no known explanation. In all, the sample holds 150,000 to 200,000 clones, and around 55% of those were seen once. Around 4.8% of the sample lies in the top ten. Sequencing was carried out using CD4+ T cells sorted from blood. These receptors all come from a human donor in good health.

Here the CDR3 reads CASSYQDAETQYF. The CDR3 nucleotides read TGCGCCAGCAGCTACCAGGACGCGGAGACCCAGTACTTC. The J gene is TRBJ2-5, the V gene TRBV5-1; D uncertain. Germline CDR1 SGHRS, CDR2 YFSETQ. Trimming pared 3 bases from V and 5 bases from J, leaving 11 bases between. The CDR3 is made up of 13 amino acids.

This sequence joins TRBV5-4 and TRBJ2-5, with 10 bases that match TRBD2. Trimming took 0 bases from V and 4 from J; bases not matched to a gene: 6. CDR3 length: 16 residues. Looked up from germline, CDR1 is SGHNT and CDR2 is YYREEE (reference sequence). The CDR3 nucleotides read TGTGCCAGCAGCTTGGGTCGCCTAGCGGGAGTAGAGACCCAGTACTTC. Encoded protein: CASSLGRLAGVETQYF. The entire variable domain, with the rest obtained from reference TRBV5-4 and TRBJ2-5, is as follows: ETGVTQSPTHLIKTRGQQVTLRCSSQSGHNTVSWYQQALGQGPQFIFQYYREEENGRGNFPPRFSGLQFPNYSSELNVNALELDDSALYLCASSLGRLAGVETQYFGPGTRLLVL.

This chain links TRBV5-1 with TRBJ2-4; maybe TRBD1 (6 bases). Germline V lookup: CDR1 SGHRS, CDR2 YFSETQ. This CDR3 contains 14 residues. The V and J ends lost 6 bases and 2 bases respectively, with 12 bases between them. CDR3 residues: CASNTGTSKNIQYF. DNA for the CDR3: TGCGCCAGCAACACCGGGACATCCAAAAACATTCAGTACTTC. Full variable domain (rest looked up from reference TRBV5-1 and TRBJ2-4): KAGVTQTPRYLIKTRGQQVTLSCSPISGHRSVSWYQQTPGQGLQFLFEYFSETQRNKGNFPGRFSGRQFSNSRSEMNVSTLELGDSALYLCASNTGTSKNIQYFGAGTRLSVL.

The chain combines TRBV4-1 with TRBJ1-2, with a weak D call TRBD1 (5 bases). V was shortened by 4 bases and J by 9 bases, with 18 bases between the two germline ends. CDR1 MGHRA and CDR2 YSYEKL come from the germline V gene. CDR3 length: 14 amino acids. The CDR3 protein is CASSREGLLWSYTF. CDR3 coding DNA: TGCGCCAGCAGCCGAGAGGGACTGCTATGGAGCTACACCTTC.

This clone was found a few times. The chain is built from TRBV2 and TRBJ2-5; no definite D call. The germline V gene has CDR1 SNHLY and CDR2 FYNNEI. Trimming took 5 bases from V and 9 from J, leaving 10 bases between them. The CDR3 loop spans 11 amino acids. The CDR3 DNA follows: TGTGCCAGCAGTTTGGACCCACCCCAGTACTTC. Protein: CASSLDPPQYF. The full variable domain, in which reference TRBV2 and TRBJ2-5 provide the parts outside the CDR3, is EPEVTQTPSHQVTQMGQEVILRCVPISNHLYFYWYRQILGQKVEFLVSFYNNEISEKSEIFDDQFSVERPDGSNFTLKIRSTKLEDSAMYFCASSLDPPQYFGPGTRLLVL.

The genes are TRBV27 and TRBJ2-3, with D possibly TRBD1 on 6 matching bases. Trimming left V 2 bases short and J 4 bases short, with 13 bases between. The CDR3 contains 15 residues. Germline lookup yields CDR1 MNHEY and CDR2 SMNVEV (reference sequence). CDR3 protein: CASSLTSTGSDTQYF. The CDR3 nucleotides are TGTGCCAGCAGTTTAACATCGACAGGTTCAGATACGCAGTATTTT.

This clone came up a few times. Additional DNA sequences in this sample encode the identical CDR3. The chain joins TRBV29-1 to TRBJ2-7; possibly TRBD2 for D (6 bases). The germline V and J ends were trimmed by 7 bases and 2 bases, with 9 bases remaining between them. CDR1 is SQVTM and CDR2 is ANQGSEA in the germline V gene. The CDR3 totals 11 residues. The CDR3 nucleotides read TGCAGCGGGGGGGTGGCCTACGAGCAGTACTTC. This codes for CSGGVAYEQYF.

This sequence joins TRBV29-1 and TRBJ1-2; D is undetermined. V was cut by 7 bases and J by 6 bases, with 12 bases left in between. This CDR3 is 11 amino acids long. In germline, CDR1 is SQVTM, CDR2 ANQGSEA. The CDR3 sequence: CSATAWDGYTF. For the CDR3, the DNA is TGCAGCGCCACAGCTTGGGATGGCTACACCTTC.

Written as DNA, the CDR3 is TGTGCCAGTAGTATGAACAGTCAGAACACTGAAGCTTTCTTT. It encodes CASSMNSQNTEAFF. The V gene is TRBV19, the J gene TRBJ1-1; D is uncertain. V was pared by 3 bases and J by 1 base, with 9 bases between. This CDR3 spans 14 amino acids. Germline CDR1 is LNHDA and CDR2 is SQIVND (reference sequence).

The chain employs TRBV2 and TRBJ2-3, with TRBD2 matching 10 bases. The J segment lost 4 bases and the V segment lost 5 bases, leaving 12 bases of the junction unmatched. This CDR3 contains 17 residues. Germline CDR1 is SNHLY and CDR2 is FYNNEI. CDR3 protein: CASSRGASGSGADTQYF. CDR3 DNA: TGTGCCAGCAGTCGCGGGGCTAGCGGGAGCGGTGCAGATACGCAGTATTTT. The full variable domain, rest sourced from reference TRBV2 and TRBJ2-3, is EPEVTQTPSHQVTQMGQEVILRCVPISNHLYFYWYRQILGQKVEFLVSFYNNEISEKSEIFDDQFSVERPDGSNFTLKIRSTKLEDSAMYFCASSRGASGSGADTQYFGPGTRLTVL.

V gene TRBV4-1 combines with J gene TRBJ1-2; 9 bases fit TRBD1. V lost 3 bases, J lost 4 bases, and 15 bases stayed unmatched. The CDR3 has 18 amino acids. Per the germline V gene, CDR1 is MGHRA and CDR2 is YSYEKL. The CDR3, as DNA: TGCGCCAGCAGCCACCTCCACTCTGGGACAGGGCTCGGCTATGGCTACACCTTC. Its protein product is CASSHLHSGTGLGYGYTF.

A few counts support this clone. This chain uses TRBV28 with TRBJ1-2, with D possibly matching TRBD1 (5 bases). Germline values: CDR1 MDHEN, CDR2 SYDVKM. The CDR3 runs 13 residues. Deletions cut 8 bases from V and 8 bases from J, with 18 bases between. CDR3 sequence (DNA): TGTGCCAGCGTCCGGCAGGGTGTATGGGGCTACACCTTC. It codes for CASVRQGVWGYTF.

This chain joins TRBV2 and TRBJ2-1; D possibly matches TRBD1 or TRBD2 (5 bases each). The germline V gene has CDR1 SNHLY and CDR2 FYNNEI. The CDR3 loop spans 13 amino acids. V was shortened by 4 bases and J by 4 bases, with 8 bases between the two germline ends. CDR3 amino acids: CASSVGPYNEQFF. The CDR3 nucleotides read TGTGCCAGCAGTGTGGGACCTTACAATGAGCAGTTCTTC.

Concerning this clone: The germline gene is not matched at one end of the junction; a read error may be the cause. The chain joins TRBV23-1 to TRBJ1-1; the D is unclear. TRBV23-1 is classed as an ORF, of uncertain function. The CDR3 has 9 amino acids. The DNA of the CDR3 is TGCGCCAGCCGTTACGGACGGCGCTTT. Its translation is CASRYGRRF.

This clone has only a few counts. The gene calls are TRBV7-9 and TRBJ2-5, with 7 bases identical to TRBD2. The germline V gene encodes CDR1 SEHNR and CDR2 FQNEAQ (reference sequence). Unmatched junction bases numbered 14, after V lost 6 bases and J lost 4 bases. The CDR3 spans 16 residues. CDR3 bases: TGTGCCAGCAGAGGTCGGGGCGGGAGCCGGGGAGAGACCCAGTACTTC. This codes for CASRGRGGSRGETQYF.

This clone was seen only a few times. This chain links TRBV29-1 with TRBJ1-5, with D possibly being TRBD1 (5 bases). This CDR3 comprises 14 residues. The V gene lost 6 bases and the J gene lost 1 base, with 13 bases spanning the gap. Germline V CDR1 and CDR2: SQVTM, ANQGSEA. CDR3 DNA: TGCAGCGTCCAGCCCGGGGGAAGCAATCAGCCCCAGCATTTT. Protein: CSVQPGGSNQPQHF.

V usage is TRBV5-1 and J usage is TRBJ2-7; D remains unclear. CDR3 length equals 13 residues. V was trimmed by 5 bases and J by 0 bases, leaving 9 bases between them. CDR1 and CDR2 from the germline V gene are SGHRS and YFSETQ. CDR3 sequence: CASSWTNSYEQYF. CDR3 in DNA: TGCGCCAGCAGTTGGACGAACTCCTACGAGCAGTACTTC.

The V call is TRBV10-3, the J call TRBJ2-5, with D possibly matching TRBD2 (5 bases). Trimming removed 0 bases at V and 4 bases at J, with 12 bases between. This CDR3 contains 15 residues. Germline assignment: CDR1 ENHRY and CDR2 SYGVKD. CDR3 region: CAISESFGGGETQYF. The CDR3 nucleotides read TGTGCCATCAGTGAGTCGTTTGGCGGAGGAGAGACCCAGTACTTC.

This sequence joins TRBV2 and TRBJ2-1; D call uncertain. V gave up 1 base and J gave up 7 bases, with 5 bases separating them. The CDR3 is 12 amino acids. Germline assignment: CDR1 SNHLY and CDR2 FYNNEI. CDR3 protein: CASSEGVNEQFF. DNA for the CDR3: TGTGCCAGCAGTGAAGGCGTTAATGAGCAGTTCTTC.

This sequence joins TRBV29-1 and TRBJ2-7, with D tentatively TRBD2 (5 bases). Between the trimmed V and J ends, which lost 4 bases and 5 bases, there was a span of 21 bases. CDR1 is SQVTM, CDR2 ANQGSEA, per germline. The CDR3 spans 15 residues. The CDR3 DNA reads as TGCAGCGTTGTCCCCCATGGAGGAAAGACCAACGAGCAGTACTTC. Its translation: CSVVPHGGKTNEQYF.

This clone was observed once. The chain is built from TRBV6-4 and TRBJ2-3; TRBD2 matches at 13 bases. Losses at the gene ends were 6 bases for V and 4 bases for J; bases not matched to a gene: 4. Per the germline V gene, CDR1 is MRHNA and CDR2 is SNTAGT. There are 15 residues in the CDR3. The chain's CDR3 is CASSALAGGPDTQYF. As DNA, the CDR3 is TGTGCCAGCAGCGCACTAGCGGGAGGGCCAGATACGCAGTATTTT.

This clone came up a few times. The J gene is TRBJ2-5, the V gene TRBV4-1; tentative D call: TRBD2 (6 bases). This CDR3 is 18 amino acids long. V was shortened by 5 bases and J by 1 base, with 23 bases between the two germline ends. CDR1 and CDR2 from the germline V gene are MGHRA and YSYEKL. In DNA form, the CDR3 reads TGCGCCAGCAGCGCCTACAGTGGAGGGCAACCCACCCAAGAGACCCAGTACTTC. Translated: CASSAYSGGQPTQETQYF.

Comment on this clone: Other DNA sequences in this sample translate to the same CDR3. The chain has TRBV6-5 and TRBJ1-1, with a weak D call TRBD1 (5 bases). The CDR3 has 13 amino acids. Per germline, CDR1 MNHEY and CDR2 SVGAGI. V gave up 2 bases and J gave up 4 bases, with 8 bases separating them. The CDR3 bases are TGTGCCAGCAGTTACGGGGGGGGCACTGAAGCTTTCTTT. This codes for CASSYGGGTEAFF.

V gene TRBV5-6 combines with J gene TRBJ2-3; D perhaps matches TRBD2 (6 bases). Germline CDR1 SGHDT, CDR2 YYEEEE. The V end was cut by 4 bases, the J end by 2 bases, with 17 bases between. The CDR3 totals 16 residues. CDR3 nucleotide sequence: TGTGCCAGCAGCCCCATTAGCGGCGGGGCCACAGATACGCAGTATTTT. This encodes CASSPISGGATDTQYF.

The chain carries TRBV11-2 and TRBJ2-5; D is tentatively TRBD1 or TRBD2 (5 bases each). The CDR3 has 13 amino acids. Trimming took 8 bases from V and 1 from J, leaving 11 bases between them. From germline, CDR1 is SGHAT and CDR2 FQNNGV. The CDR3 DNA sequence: TGTGCCAGCGTGGGGACGGCCCAAGAGACCCAGTACTTC. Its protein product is CASVGTAQETQYF.